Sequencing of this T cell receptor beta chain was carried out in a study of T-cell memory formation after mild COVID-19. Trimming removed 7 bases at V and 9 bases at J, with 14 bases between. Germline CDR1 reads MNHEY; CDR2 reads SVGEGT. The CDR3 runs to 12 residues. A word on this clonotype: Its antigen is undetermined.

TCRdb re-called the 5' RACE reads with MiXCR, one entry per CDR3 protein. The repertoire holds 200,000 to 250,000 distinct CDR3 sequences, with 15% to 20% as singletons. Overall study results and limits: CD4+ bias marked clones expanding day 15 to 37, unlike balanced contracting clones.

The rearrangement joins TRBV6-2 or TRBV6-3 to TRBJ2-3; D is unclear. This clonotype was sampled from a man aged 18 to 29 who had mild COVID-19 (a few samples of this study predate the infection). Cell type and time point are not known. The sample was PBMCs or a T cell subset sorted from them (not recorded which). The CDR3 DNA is TGTGCCAGCACCGCCCGGCCGGGCACGCAGTATTTT. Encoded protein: CASTARPGTQYF.